The present entry profiles one T cell receptor beta chain with its context. Its target is not known. The sample belongs to a study of cytomegalovirus exposure and HLA in healthy donors. The study, taken as a whole, reports: Earlier analysis yielded a pattern in which most TCR beta V segments were productive about 90% or about 30% of the time. In a later analysis, TCR beta V- and J-gene trimming was associated with a missense DCLRE1C variant.

Germline lookup yields CDR1 GTSNPN and CDR2 SVGIG (reference sequence). This CDR3 has 15 residues. Trimming took off 0 bases at V and 3 bases at J, with 12 bases between the two ends. The PCR had 60 Vbeta and 13 Jbeta primers. The table came from immunoSEQ multiplex PCR; TCRdb's copy has only in-frame clones and leaves some out. The sample has under 100,000 clones, roughly 73% seen once. This chain uses TRBV30 with TRBJ1-5, with a possible D match to TRBD1 (5 bases). This receptor was obtained from a boy younger than 18 in good health and CMV-seronegative. Sequenced material: PBMCs. CDR3 loop: CAWSVSSGSNQPQHF. In nucleotides, the CDR3 is TGTGCCTGGAGTGTATCATCAGGGTCCAATCAGCCCCAGCATTTT.